One and the same sample provided the 11 T cell receptor beta chains below, sequenced in a study of response to subunit inactivated influenza vaccine. TCRdb analysed the RT-PCR reads with MiXCR anew, one entry per CDR3 protein. The sample holds about 520,000 distinct CDR3 sequences, roughly 27% seen once. The source was CD4+ T cells sorted from PBMCs, collected roughly 5 days after vaccination. All receptors derive from a man in his fifties who received an inactivated influenza vaccine.

In this sample, this clonotype turned up a few times. The rearrangement links TRBV29-1 to TRBJ1-1; D perhaps matches TRBD1 (5 bases). CDR3 size: 13 residues. Germline loops: CDR1 SQVTM, CDR2 ANQGSEA. Between the trimmed V and J ends, which lost 6 bases and 1 base, there was a span of 12 bases. The CDR3 here is CSVHGRANTEAFF. The CDR3 bases are TGCAGCGTGCACGGCAGGGCGAACACTGAAGCTTTCTTT.

The chain recombines TRBV5-1 with TRBJ2-6; no firm D call. Trimming took 4 bases from V and 0 from J, leaving 5 bases between them. Germline V CDR1 and CDR2: SGHRS, YFSETQ. The CDR3 consists of 14 residues. For the CDR3, the DNA is TGCGCCAGCAGCCACGACTCTGGGGCCAACGTCCTGACTTTC. Protein sequence: CASSHDSGANVLTF.

There are a few counts of this clonotype. This rearrangement joins TRBV5-1 to TRBJ2-1; 9 bases are shared with TRBD2. The CDR3 has 15 amino acids. Germline V gives CDR1 SGHRS, CDR2 YFSETQ. Germline trimming cut 3 bases from V and 2 bases from J; bases unmatched to any gene: 3. CDR3 residues: CASSSIAGAYNEQFF. The DNA of the CDR3 is TGCGCCAGCAGCTCCATAGCGGGAGCCTACAATGAGCAGTTCTTC.

The J gene is TRBJ2-7, the V gene TRBV3-1, with 11 bases fitting TRBD2. Germline values: CDR1 LGHDT, CDR2 YNNKEL (reference sequence). J was trimmed by 2 bases and V by 3 bases; bases with no gene match: 6. This CDR3 contains 16 residues. The CDR3 nucleotides are TGTGCCAGCAGCCACAAGCGACTAGCGGGGACCTACGAGCAGTACTTC. Translated: CASSHKRLAGTYEQYF.

There are a few counts of this clonotype. The chain carries TRBV20-1 and TRBJ2-7, with D possibly matching TRBD1 (6 bases). Germline values: CDR1 DFQATT, CDR2 SNEGSKA (reference sequence). The V and J ends lost 6 bases and 4 bases respectively, with 19 bases between them. The CDR3 runs 14 residues. The CDR3 DNA sequence: TGCAGTGCCACAGGGCAGGGAGTGGGGTACGAGCAGTACTTC. Encoded protein: CSATGQGVGYEQYF.

This clonotype appeared a few times. Here the CDR3 DNA reads TGTGCCAGCAGCTTAATGGGGACAGGGACTAGCGGGGTTGGAGAGACCCAGTACTTC. It encodes CASSLMGTGTSGVGETQYF. The gene calls are TRBV11-2 and TRBJ2-5; 13 nucleotides line up with TRBD2. Germline loops: CDR1 SGHAT, CDR2 FQNNGV. V trimming: 2 bases; J trimming: 4 bases; junction bases outside the gene matches: 13. The CDR3 consists of 19 residues.

The rearrangement uses TRBV7-9 and TRBJ1-1; no reliable D call. Per germline, CDR1 SEHNR and CDR2 FQNEAQ (reference sequence). CDR3 size: 15 residues. Deletions cut 2 bases from V and 5 bases from J, with 15 bases between. Here the CDR3 DNA reads TGTGCCAGCAGCTTAAATTTGAGGGATTCGACTGAAGCTTTCTTT. Amino acids: CASSLNLRDSTEAFF.

The rearrangement joins TRBV4-1 to TRBJ2-5, with D tentatively TRBD1 (6 bases). In germline, CDR1 is MGHRA, CDR2 YSYEKL. The CDR3 is 16 residues long. V lost 5 bases and J lost 7, with 23 bases in between. CDR3 amino acids: CASSSPGRQDPGTQYF. In nucleotides, the CDR3 is TGCGCCAGCAGCTCCCCAGGGCGACAGGACCCGGGGACCCAGTACTTC.

The chain employs TRBV5-1 and TRBJ1-5; TRBD1 agrees at 12 bases. Trimming cost V 4 bases and J 8 bases; bases outside gene matches: 7. Germline CDR1 SGHRS, CDR2 YFSETQ. CDR3 length: 15 residues. CDR3 in DNA: TGCGCCAGCAGCCCCGGGACAGGGGGCGCGGAGCCCCAGCATTTT. Its protein is CASSPGTGGAEPQHF.

This clonotype has more than one count but fewer than ten. This chain uses TRBV29-1 with TRBJ2-7, with a weak D call TRBD2 (5 bases). Per germline, CDR1 SQVTM and CDR2 ANQGSEA. CDR3 length: 14 amino acids. Deletions cut 1 base from V and 3 bases from J, with 13 bases between. The CDR3 loop is CSVEVRGRLYEQYF. CDR3 in DNA: TGCAGCGTTGAAGTGAGAGGGCGACTCTACGAGCAGTACTTC.

This clonotype was counted only a few times. The chain uses TRBV2 and TRBJ2-7; no reliable D call. V was cut by 4 bases and J by 2 bases, with 15 bases left in between. Germline CDR1 and CDR2: SNHLY and FYNNEI. The CDR3 is 15 amino acids. CDR3: CASSVRSPSPYEQYF. As DNA, the CDR3 is TGTGCCAGCAGTGTACGGAGTCCATCTCCCTACGAGCAGTACTTC. Filled out from reference TRBV2 and TRBJ2-7, the complete variable domain reads EPEVTQTPSHQVTQMGQEVILRCVPISNHLYFYWYRQILGQKVEFLVSFYNNEISEKSEIFDDQFSVERPDGSNFTLKIRSTKLEDSAMYFCASSVRSPSPYEQYFGPGTRLTVT.